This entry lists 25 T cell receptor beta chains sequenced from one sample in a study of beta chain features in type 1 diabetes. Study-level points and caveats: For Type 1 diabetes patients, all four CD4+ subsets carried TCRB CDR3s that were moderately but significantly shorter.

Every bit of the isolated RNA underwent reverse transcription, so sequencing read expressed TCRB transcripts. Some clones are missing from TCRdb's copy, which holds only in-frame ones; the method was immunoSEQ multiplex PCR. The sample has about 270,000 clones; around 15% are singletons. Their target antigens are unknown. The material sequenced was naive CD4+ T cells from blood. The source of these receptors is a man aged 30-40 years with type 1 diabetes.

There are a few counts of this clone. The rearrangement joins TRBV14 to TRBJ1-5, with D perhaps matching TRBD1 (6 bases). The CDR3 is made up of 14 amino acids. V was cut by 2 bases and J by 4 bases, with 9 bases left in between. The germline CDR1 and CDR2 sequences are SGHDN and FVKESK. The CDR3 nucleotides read TGTGCCAGCAGCCAAACAGGGTGGAATCAGCCCCAGCATTTT. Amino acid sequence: CASSQTGWNQPQHF. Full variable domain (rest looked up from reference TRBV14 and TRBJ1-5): EAGVTQFPSHSVIEKGQTVTLRCDPISGHDNLYWYRRVMGKEIKFLLHFVKESKQDESGMPNNRFLAERTGGTYSTLKVQPAELEDSGVYFCASSQTGWNQPQHFGDGTRLSIL.

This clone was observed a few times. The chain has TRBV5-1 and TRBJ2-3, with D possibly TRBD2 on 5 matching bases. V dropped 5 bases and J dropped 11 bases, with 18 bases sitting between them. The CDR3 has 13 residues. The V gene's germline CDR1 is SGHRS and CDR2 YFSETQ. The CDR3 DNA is TGCGCCAGCAGTTTAAGCGGTTCTGAAGGGCAGTATTTT. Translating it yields CASSLSGSEGQYF.

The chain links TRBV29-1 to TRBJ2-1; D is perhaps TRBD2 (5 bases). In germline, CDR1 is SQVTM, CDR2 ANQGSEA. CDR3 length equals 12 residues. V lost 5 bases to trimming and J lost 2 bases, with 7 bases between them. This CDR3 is CSVFGTYNEQFF. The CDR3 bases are TGCAGCGTTTTCGGGACCTACAATGAGCAGTTCTTC.

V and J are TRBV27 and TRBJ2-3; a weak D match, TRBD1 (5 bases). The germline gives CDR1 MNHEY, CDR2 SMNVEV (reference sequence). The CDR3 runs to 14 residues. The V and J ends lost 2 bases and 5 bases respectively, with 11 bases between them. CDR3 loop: CASSLQRGEDTQYF. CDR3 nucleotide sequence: TGTGCCAGCAGTTTACAAAGGGGTGAAGATACGCAGTATTTT.

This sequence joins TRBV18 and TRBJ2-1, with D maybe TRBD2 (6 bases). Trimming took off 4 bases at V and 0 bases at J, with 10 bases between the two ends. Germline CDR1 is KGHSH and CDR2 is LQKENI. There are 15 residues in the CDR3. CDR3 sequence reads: CASSLAVISYNEQFF. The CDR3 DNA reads TGTGCCAGCTCACTAGCGGTCATCTCCTACAATGAGCAGTTCTTC.

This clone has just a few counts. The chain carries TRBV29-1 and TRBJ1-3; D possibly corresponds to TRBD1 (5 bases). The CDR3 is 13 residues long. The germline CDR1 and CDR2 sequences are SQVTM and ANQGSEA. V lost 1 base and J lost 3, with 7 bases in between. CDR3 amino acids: CSVEVGLGNTIYF. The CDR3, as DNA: TGCAGCGTTGAAGTGGGACTTGGAAACACCATATATTTT.

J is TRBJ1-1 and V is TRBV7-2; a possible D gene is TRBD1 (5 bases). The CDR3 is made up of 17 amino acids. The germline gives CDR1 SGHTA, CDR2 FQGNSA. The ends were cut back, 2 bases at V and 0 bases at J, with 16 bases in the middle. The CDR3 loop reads CASSLQGTPSMNTEAFF. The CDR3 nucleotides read TGTGCCAGCAGCTTACAGGGTACCCCTTCAATGAACACTGAAGCTTTCTTT.

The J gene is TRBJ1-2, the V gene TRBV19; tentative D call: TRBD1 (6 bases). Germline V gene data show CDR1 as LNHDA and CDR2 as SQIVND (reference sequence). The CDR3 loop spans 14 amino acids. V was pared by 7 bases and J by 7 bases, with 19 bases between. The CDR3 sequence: CASTTLTGQSGYTF. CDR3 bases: TGTGCCAGTACGACCCTCACCGGACAGTCTGGCTACACCTTC.

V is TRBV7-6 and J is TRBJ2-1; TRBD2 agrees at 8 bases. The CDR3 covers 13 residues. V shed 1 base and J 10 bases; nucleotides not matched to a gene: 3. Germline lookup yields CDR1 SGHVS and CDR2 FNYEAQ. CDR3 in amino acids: CASSLGQRGEQFF. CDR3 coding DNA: TGTGCCAGCAGCTTAGGCCAGCGGGGGGAGCAGTTCTTC.

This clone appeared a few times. CDR3 region: CASSQDLGGSGTDTQYF. The CDR3 region has the DNA TGTGCCAGCAGCCAAGATCTAGGTGGGAGTGGCACAGATACGCAGTATTTT. The chain is built from TRBV14 and TRBJ2-3, with D maybe TRBD2 (5 bases). The CDR3 length is 17 residues. The ends were cut back, 0 bases at V and 1 base at J, with 14 bases in the middle. CDR1 is SGHDN and CDR2 is FVKESK in the germline V gene.

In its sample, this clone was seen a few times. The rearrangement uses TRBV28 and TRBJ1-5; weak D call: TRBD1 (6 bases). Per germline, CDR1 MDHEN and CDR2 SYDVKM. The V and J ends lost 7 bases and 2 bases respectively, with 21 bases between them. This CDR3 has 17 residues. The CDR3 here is CASKGSLGHSGNQPQHF. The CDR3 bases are TGTGCCAGCAAAGGATCACTGGGACATTCCGGCAATCAGCCCCAGCATTTT.

The CDR3 loop reads CSVELFSINEQFF. The DNA for the CDR3 is TGCAGCGTTGAGCTTTTTAGTATCAATGAGCAGTTCTTC. V gene TRBV29-1 combines with J gene TRBJ2-1; D is undetermined. CDR3 length: 13 residues. Germline lookup yields CDR1 SQVTM and CDR2 ANQGSEA. Trimming took 3 bases from V and 6 from J, leaving 12 bases between them.

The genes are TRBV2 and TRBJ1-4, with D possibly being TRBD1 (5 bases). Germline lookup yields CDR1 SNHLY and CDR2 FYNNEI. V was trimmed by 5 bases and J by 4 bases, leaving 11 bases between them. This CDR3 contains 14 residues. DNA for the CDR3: TGTGCCAGCAGTACAGGCTCGAGTAATGAAAAACTGTTTTTT. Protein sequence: CASSTGSSNEKLFF.

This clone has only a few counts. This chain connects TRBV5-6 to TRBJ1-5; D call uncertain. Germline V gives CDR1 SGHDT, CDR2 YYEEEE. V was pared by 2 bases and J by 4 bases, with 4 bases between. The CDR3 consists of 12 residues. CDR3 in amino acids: CASSFQNQPQHF. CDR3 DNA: TGTGCCAGCAGCTTCCAAAATCAGCCCCAGCATTTT.

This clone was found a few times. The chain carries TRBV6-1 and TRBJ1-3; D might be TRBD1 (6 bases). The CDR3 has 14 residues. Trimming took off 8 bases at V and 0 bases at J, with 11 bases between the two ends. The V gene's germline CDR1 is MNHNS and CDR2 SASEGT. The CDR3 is CASGLDSSGNTIYF. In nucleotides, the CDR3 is TGTGCCAGCGGGTTGGACAGCTCTGGAAACACCATATATTTT.

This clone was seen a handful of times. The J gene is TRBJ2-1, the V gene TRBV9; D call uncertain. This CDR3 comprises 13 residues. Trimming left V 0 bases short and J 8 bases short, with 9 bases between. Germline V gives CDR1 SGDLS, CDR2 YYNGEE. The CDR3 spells CASSVGLGDEQFF. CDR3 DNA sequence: TGTGCCAGCAGCGTAGGGCTAGGTGATGAGCAGTTCTTC.

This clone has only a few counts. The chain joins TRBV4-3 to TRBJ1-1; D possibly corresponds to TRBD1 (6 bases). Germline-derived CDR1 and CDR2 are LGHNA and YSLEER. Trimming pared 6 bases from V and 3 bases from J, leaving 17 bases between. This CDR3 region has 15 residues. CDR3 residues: CASSPLQGTYTEAFF. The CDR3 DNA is TGCGCCAGCAGTCCTTTACAGGGCACCTACACTGAAGCTTTCTTT.

CDR3 region: CASSLAQGGGGYTF. CDR3 DNA sequence: TGTGCCAGCAGCTTAGCGCAGGGAGGAGGTGGCTACACCTTC. This chain uses TRBV7-2 with TRBJ1-2, with a possible D match to TRBD1 (5 bases). CDR3 length: 14 residues. CDR1 and CDR2 (germline): SGHTA, FQGNSA. The V and J ends lost 0 bases and 7 bases respectively, with 12 bases between them.

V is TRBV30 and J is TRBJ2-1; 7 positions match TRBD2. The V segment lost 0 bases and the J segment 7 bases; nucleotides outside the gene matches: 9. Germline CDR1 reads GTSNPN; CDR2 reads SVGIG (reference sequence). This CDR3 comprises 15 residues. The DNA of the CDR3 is TGTGCCTGGAGTGTAGGAGGCGGGAGCGGAAATGAGCAGTTCTTC. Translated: CAWSVGGGSGNEQFF.

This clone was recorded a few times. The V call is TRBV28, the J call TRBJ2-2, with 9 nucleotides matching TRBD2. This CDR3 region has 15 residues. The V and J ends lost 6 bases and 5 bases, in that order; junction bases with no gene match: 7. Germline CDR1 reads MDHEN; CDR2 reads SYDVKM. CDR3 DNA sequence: TGTGCCAGCAGGATAGCGGGAGCGGGGACCGGGGAGCTGTTTTTT. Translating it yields CASRIAGAGTGELFF. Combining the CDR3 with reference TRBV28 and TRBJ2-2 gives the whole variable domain DVKVTQSSRYLVKRTGEKVFLECVQDMDHENMFWYRQDPGLGLRLIYFSYDVKMKEKGDIPEGYSVSREKKERFSLILESASTNQTSMYLCASRIAGAGTGELFFGEGSRLTVL.

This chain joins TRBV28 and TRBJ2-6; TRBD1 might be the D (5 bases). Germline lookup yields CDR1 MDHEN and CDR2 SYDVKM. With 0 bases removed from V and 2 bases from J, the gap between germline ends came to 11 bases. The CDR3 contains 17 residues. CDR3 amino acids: CASSLWGRGTGANVLTF. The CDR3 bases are TGTGCCAGCAGTTTATGGGGGCGAGGAACTGGGGCCAACGTCCTGACTTTC.

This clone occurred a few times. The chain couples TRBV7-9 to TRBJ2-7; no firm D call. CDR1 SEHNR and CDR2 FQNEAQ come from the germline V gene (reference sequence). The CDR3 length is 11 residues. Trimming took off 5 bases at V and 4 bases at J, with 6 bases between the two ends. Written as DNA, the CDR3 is TGTGCCAGCAGCCCGGGTTACGAGCAGTACTTC. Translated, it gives CASSPGYEQYF.

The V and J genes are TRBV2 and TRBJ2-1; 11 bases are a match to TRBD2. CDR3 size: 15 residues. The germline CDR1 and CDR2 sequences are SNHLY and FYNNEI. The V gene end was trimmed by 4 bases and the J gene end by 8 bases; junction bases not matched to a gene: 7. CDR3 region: CASSVRTSGLDEQFF. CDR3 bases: TGTGCCAGCAGTGTGAGGACTAGCGGGTTGGATGAGCAGTTCTTC.

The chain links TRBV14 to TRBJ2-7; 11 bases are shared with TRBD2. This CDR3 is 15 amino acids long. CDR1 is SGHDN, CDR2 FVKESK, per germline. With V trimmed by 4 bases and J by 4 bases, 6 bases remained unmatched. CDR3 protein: CASSPTSGSWYEQYF. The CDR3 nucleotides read TGTGCCAGCAGCCCTACTAGCGGGAGTTGGTACGAGCAGTACTTC.

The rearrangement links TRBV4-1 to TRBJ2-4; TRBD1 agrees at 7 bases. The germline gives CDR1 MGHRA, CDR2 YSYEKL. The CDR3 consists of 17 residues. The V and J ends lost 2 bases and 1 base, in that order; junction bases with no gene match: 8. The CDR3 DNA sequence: TGCGCCAGCAGCCAACGACAGGGCGGTGGGGCCAAAAACATTCAGTACTTC. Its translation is CASSQRQGGGAKNIQYF.